The next 14 T cell receptor beta chains were all read from a single sample in a study of ipilimumab plus nivolumab after autologous stem cell transplantation. Profiled with immunoSEQ multiplex PCR; TCRdb holds only in-frame clones, not every one. This table has tens of thousands of clones, about 83% appearing once. The sample here was PBMCs, taken in a trial of ipilimumab plus nivolumab as post-transplant consolidation. Source of these receptors: a male donor with diffuse large B-cell lymphoma.

V is TRBV4-1 and J is TRBJ1-2; 7 nucleotides agree with TRBD1. Germline-derived CDR1 and CDR2 are MGHRA and YSYEKL. The CDR3 consists of 15 residues. V was clipped by 5 bases and J by 8 bases; unmatched bases: 14. The CDR3 here is CASSSPPKGGDGYTF. The CDR3 coding sequence is TGCGCCAGCAGCTCCCCCCCGAAAGGGGGCGACGGCTACACCTTC.

CDR3 DNA sequence: TGTGCCAGTAGGGGGTTGAGGGCCCCAGATACGCAGTATTTT. This encodes CASRGLRAPDTQYF. The V gene is TRBV19, the J gene TRBJ2-3, with D possibly matching TRBD2 (5 bases). This CDR3 contains 14 residues. Germline CDR1 is LNHDA and CDR2 is SQIVND (reference sequence). Trimming removed 6 bases from V and 4 bases from J, with 14 bases in between.

The chain carries TRBV7-9 and TRBJ2-3, with 8 bases that match TRBD2. Trimming removed 5 bases from V and 0 bases from J; junction bases left unmatched: 7. This CDR3 comprises 16 residues. The germline V gene has CDR1 SEHNR and CDR2 FQNEAQ (reference sequence). DNA for the CDR3: TGTGCCAGCAGCCTGAGGGCGGGGGGCAGCACAGATACGCAGTATTTT. Its protein is CASSLRAGGSTDTQYF.

This clone was detected only once. The chain uses TRBV6-1 and TRBJ1-5, with D perhaps TRBD1 (6 bases). Germline loops: CDR1 MNHNS, CDR2 SASEGT. The length of the CDR3 is 14 residues. Trimming shortened V by 3 bases and J by 7 bases, and 13 bases separated the two germline ends. This CDR3 is CASSERGGGQPQHF. In DNA, the CDR3 is TGTGCCAGCAGTGAGAGGGGGGGTGGGCAGCCCCAGCATTTT.

The gene calls are TRBV11-2 and TRBJ2-5; no reliable D call. The CDR3 totals 12 residues. Germline V gene lookup returns CDR1 SGHAT and CDR2 FQNNGV. The ends were cut back, 0 bases at V and 7 bases at J, with 6 bases in the middle. The CDR3 bases are TGTGCCAGCAGCTTAGATCGGAGGACCCAGTACTTC. Translating gives CASSLDRRTQYF. Combining the CDR3 with reference TRBV11-2 and TRBJ2-5 gives the whole variable domain EAGVAQSPRYKIIEKRQSVAFWCNPISGHATLYWYQQILGQGPKLLIQFQNNGVVDDSQLPKDRFSAERLKGVDSTLKIQPAKLEDSAVYLCASSLDRRTQYFGPGTRLLVL.

The rearrangement links TRBV4-1 to TRBJ2-7, with 12 bases identical to TRBD1. The CDR3 length is 17 residues. Germline trimming cut 0 bases from V and 7 bases from J; bases unmatched to any gene: 10. Germline CDR1 MGHRA, CDR2 YSYEKL. CDR3 nucleotide sequence: TGCGCCAGCAGCCAAGACGCCGGGGGACAGGGGGCTCGAGAGCAGTACTTC. This codes for CASSQDAGGQGAREQYF.

DNA for the CDR3: TGTGCCAGCAAAGAGGGGGCTTCTCGCTACGAGCAGTACTTC. Translating gives CASKEGASRYEQYF. This chain uses TRBV2 with TRBJ2-7, with 7 bases aligning to TRBD1. The CDR3 consists of 14 residues. Trimming removed 7 bases from V and 3 bases from J; junction bases left unmatched: 9. The germline CDR1 and CDR2 sequences are SNHLY and FYNNEI.

Here the CDR3 reads CASSYVVGGELFF. The CDR3 DNA reads TGTGCCAGCAGTTACGTGGTGGGAGGGGAGCTGTTTTTT. The chain recombines TRBV6-5 with TRBJ2-2; D unclear. The CDR3 runs to 13 residues. Trimming stripped 2 bases from V and 8 bases from J, with 9 bases between. Germline CDR1 MNHEY, CDR2 SVGAGI.

The chain recombines TRBV5-5 with TRBJ2-2; D unresolved. The CDR3 covers 15 residues. Germline V gives CDR1 SGHKS, CDR2 YYEKEE (reference sequence). Between the trimmed V and J ends, which lost 0 bases and 4 bases, there was a span of 10 bases. The CDR3 DNA is TGTGCCAGCAGCTTGGACGGAGCTGGCACCGGGGAGCTGTTTTTT. Translation gives CASSLDGAGTGELFF.

The chain employs TRBV5-6 and TRBJ1-2, with D hard to call. CDR1 is SGHDT, CDR2 YYEEEE, per germline. The V end lost 4 bases, the J end lost 5 bases, and 12 bases lay between the germline ends. This CDR3 comprises 13 residues. This chain's CDR3 is CASSAARGYGYTF. CDR3 coding DNA: TGTGCCAGCAGCGCCGCCCGAGGGTATGGCTACACCTTC.

This CDR3 reads CSGQTAPNTEAFF. CDR3 sequence (DNA): TGCAGCGGCCAGACAGCACCTAACACTGAAGCTTTCTTT. The chain links TRBV29-1 to TRBJ1-1, with a possible D match to TRBD1 (5 bases). Germline CDR1 reads SQVTM; CDR2 reads ANQGSEA. The CDR3 extends over 13 amino acids. Trimming took off 7 bases at V and 2 bases at J, with 14 bases between the two ends.

The rearrangement uses TRBV5-1 and TRBJ2-2, with a tentative D call TRBD2 (5 bases). The CDR3 covers 15 residues. Germline loops: CDR1 SGHRS, CDR2 YFSETQ. The V and J ends lost 4 bases and 5 bases respectively, with 15 bases between them. The CDR3 bases are TGCGCCAGCAGCGGAGGACCGGCGGGTACCGGGGAGCTGTTTTTT. This gives the protein CASSGGPAGTGELFF.

CDR3 residues: CASTPGGLGDYEQYF. The CDR3 bases are TGTGCCAGTACCCCAGGGGGCCTAGGGGACTACGAGCAGTACTTC. The J gene is TRBJ2-7, the V gene TRBV19; 8 bases are shared with TRBD1. With 7 bases clipped from V and 3 bases from J, the junction kept 11 bases outside the gene matches. The CDR3 spans 15 residues. CDR1 is LNHDA and CDR2 is SQIVND in the germline V gene (reference sequence).

This clone has a single count. The chain uses TRBV7-9 and TRBJ1-1, with D unclear. V was clipped by 0 bases and J by 0 bases, with 5 bases between them. The CDR3 runs to 14 residues. Per the germline V gene, CDR1 is SEHNR and CDR2 is FQNEAQ (reference sequence). The CDR3 nucleotides read TGTGCCAGCAGCTTAGCACAGATGAACACTGAAGCTTTCTTT. It yields the protein CASSLAQMNTEAFF.